This T cell receptor (beta chain) was identified during a study of blood T cell repertoires in COVID-19. The repertoire was sequenced with immunoSEQ multiplex PCR; TCRdb's copy has only in-frame clones and lacks some. In the table there are about 100,000 clones, approximately 79% of which are singletons. Germline trimming cut 3 bases from V and 6 bases from J; bases unmatched to any gene: 11. CDR1 is MGHRA and CDR2 is YSYEKL in the germline V gene. The CDR3 extends over 16 amino acids. The TCR comes from a man in his 70s with active or convalescent COVID-19. This chain links TRBV4-1 with TRBJ2-4; 7 bases fit TRBD1. The sample comprised peripheral blood. CDR3 sequence (DNA): TGCGCCAGCAGCCAGAAGACAGGGTCAACGGGAAACATTCAGTACTTC. Its protein is CASSQKTGSTGNIQYF.